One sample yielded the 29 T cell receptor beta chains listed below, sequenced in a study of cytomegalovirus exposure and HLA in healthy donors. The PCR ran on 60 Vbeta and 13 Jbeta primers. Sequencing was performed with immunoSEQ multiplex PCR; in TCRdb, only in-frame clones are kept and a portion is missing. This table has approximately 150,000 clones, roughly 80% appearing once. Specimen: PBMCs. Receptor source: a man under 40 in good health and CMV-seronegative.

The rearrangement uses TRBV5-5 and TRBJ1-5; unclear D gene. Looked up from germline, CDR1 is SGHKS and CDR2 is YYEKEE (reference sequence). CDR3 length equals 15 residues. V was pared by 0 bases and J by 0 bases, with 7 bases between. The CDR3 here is CASSLDSYSNQPQHF. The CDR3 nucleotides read TGTGCCAGCAGCTTGGACAGCTATAGCAATCAGCCCCAGCATTTT. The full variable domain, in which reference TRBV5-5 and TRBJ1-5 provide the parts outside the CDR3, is DAGVTQSPTHLIKTRGQQVTLRCSPISGHKSVSWYQQVLGQGPQFIFQYYEKEERGRGNFPDRFSARQFPNYSSELNVNALLLGDSALYLCASSLDSYSNQPQHFGDGTRLSIL.

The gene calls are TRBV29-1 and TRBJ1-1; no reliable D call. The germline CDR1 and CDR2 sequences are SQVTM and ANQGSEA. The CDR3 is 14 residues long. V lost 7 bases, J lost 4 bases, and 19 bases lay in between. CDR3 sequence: CSARGSDEATEAFF. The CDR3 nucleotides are TGCAGCGCTCGAGGGTCAGACGAGGCCACTGAAGCTTTCTTT.

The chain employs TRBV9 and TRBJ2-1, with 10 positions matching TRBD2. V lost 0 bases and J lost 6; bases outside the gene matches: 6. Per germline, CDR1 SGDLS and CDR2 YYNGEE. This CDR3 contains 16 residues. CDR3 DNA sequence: TGTGCCAGCAGCGTAGTGGAGCGGGGGGGCCTCAATGAGCAGTTCTTC. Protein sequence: CASSVVERGGLNEQFF.

CDR3 coding DNA: TGTGCCAGCAGTGGATGGGGGGAAGGCTATGGCTACACCTTC. Residues: CASSGWGEGYGYTF. V gene TRBV25-1 combines with J gene TRBJ1-2; the D gene is possibly TRBD1 (5 bases). Germline loops: CDR1 MGHDK, CDR2 SYGVNS. Trimming pared 4 bases from V and 4 bases from J, leaving 13 bases between. The CDR3 has 14 residues.

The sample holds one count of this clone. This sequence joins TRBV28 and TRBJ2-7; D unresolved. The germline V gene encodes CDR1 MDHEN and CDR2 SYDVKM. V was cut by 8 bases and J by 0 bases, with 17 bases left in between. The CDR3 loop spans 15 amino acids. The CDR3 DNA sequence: TGTGCCAGCCTCTTCTCGGGTAGGAGCTCCTACGAGCAGTACTTC. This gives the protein CASLFSGRSSYEQYF.

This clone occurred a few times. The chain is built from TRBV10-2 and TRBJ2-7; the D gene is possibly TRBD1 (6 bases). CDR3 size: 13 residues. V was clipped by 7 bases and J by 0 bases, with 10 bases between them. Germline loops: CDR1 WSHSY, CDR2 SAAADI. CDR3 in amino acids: CASIPGDSYEQYF. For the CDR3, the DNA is TGCGCCAGCATCCCAGGGGACTCCTACGAGCAGTACTTC.

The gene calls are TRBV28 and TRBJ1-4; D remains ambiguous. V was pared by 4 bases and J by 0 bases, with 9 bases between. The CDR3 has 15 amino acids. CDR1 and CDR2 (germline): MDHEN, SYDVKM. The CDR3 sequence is CASSSREATNEKLFF. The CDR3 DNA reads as TGTGCCAGCAGTTCCCGAGAAGCAACTAATGAAAAACTGTTTTTT.

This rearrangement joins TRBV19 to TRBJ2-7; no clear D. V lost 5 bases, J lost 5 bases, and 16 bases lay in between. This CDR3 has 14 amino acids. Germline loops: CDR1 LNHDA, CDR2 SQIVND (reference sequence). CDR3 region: CASSHNRANDEQYF. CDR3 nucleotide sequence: TGTGCCAGTAGTCACAACCGTGCAAACGACGAGCAGTACTTC.

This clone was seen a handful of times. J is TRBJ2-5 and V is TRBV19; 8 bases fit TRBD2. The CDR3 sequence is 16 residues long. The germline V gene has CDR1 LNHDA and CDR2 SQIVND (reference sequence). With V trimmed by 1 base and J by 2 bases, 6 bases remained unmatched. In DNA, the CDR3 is TGTGCCAGTAGTATAGCCGCGACTAGCGCTCAAGAGACCCAGTACTTC. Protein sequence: CASSIAATSAQETQYF.

The DNA for the CDR3 is TGTGCCAGCAGATCGGCCAGGGGGCTGAATTCACCCCTCCACTTT. It translates to CASRSARGLNSPLHF. The rearrangement uses TRBV7-9 and TRBJ1-6; 8 nucleotides match TRBD1. This CDR3 comprises 15 residues. The V segment lost 6 bases and the J segment 7 bases; nucleotides outside the gene matches: 8. The germline V gene has CDR1 SEHNR and CDR2 FQNEAQ (reference sequence).

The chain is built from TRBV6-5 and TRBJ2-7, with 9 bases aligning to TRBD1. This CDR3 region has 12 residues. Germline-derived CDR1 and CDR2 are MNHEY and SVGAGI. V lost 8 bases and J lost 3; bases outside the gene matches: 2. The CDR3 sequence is CASGTGHYEQYF. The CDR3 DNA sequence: TGTGCCAGCGGGACAGGGCACTACGAGCAGTACTTC.

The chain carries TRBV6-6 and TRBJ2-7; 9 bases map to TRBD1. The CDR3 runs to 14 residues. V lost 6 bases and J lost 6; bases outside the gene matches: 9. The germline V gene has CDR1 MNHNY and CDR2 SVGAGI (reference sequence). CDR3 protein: CASRSGQGLCEQYF. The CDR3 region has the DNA TGTGCCAGCAGGTCGGGACAGGGACTCTGCGAGCAGTACTTC.

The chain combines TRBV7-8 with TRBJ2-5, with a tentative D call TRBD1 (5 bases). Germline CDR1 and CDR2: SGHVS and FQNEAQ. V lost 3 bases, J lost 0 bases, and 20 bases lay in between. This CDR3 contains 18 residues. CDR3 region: CASSLGSGARQYQETQYF. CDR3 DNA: TGTGCCAGCAGCTTGGGAAGTGGGGCCAGACAGTACCAAGAGACCCAGTACTTC.

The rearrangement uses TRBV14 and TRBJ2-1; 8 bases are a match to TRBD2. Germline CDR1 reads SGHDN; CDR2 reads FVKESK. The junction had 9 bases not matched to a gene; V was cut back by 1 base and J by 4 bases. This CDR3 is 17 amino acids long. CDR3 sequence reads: CASSQGSGLAAYNEQFF. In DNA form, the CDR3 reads TGTGCCAGCAGCCAAGGTTCCGGACTAGCAGCGTACAATGAGCAGTTCTTC.

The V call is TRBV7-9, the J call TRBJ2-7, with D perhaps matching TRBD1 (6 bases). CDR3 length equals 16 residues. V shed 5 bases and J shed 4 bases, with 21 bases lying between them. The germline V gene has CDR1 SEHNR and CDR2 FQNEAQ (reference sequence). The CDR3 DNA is TGTGCCAGCAGCCCGGACAGCCCGTTACCTAAATACGAGCAGTACTTC. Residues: CASSPDSPLPKYEQYF.

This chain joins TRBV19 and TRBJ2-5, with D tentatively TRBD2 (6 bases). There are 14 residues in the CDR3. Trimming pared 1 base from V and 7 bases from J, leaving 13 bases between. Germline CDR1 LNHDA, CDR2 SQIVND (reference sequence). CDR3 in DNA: TGTGCCAGTAGTATAGTTGAGGGAGCGGGGACCCAGTACTTC. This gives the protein CASSIVEGAGTQYF.

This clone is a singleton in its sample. The CDR3 region is CASSLETVYNEQFF. In DNA, the CDR3 is TGCGCCAGCAGCTTGGAAACGGTTTACAATGAGCAGTTCTTC. The chain links TRBV5-1 to TRBJ2-1; D is undetermined. The germline V and J ends were trimmed by 0 bases and 4 bases, with 8 bases remaining between them. Germline V CDR1 and CDR2: SGHRS, YFSETQ. The CDR3 consists of 14 residues. The full variable domain, its missing parts supplied by reference TRBV5-1 and TRBJ2-1, is KAGVTQTPRYLIKTRGQQVTLSCSPISGHRSVSWYQQTPGQGLQFLFEYFSETQRNKGNFPGRFSGRQFSNSRSEMNVSTLELGDSALYLCASSLETVYNEQFFGPGTRLTVL.

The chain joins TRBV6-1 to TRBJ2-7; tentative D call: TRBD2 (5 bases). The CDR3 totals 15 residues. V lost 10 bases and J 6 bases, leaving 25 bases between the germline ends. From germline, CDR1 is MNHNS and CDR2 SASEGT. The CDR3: CATGGGLDFNGEQYF. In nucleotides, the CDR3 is TGTGCCACCGGCGGTGGGTTGGACTTCAATGGCGAGCAGTACTTC.

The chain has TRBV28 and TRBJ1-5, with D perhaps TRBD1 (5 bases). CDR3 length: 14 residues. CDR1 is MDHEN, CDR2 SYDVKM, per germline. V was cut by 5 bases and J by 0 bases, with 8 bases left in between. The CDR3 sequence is CASSPDSSNQPQHF. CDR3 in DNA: TGTGCCAGCAGTCCCGACAGTAGCAATCAGCCCCAGCATTTT.

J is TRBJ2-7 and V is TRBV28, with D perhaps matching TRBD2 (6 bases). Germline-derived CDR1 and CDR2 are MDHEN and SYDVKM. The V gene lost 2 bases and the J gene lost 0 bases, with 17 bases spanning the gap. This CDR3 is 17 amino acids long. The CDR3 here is CASSLGEGGMISYEQYF. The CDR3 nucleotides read TGTGCCAGCAGTTTAGGGGAAGGAGGGATGATCTCCTACGAGCAGTACTTC.

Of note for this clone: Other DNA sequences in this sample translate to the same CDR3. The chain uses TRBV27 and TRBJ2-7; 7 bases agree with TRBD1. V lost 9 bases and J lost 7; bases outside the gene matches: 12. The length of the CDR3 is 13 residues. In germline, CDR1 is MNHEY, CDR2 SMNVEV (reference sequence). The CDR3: CASGYPTGEEQYF. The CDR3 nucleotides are TGTGCCAGTGGCTATCCAACAGGGGAAGAGCAGTACTTC.

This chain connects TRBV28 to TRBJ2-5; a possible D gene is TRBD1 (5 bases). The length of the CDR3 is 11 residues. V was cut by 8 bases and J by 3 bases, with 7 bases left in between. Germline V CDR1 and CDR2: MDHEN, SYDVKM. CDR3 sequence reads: CASLREETQYF. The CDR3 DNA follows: TGTGCCAGCCTCAGGGAAGAGACCCAGTACTTC.

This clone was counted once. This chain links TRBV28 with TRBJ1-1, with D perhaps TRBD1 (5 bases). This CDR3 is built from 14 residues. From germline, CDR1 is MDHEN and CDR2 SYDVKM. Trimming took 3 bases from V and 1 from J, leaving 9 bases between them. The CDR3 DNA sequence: TGTGCCAGCAGTTTCTTCGACAGGAACACTGAAGCTTTCTTT. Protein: CASSFFDRNTEAFF. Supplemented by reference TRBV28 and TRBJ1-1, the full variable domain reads DVKVTQSSRYLVKRTGEKVFLECVQDMDHENMFWYRQDPGLGLRLIYFSYDVKMKEKGDIPEGYSVSREKKERFSLILESASTNQTSMYLCASSFFDRNTEAFFGQGTRLTVV.

The CDR3: CSVVLPGQGPYEQYF. The CDR3 nucleotides read TGCAGCGTTGTCCTCCCCGGACAGGGCCCCTACGAGCAGTACTTC. The chain employs TRBV29-1 and TRBJ2-7; 8 bases agree with TRBD1. The CDR3 sequence is 15 residues long. Germline V gene sequence: CDR1 SQVTM, CDR2 ANQGSEA. V lost 4 bases to trimming and J lost 2 bases; unmatched junction nucleotides: 10.

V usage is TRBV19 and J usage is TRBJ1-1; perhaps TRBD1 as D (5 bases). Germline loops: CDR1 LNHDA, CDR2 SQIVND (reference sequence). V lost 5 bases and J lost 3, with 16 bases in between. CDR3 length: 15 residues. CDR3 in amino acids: CASSAPRGGDTEAFF. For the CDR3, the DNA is TGTGCCAGTAGTGCCCCCCGGGGAGGGGACACTGAAGCTTTCTTT.

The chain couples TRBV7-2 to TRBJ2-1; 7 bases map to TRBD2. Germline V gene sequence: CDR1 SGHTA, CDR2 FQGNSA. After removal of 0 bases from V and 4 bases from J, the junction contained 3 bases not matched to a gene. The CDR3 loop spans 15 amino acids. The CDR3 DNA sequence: TGTGCCAGCAGCTTAGCGGGGGGGATATACAATGAGCAGTTCTTC. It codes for CASSLAGGIYNEQFF.

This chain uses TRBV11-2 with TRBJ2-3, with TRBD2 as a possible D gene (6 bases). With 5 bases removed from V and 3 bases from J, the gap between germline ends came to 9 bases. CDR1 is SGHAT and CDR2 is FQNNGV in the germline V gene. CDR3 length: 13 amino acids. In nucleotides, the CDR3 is TGTGCCAGCAGCCGGGAGTTTACAGATACGCAGTATTTT. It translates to CASSREFTDTQYF.

CDR3 in amino acids: CASSFPGQGGLYYGYTF. For the CDR3, the DNA is TGTGCCAGCAGTTTTCCGGGACAGGGGGGTCTCTACTATGGCTACACCTTC. This rearrangement joins TRBV5-8 to TRBJ1-2; 11 nucleotides agree with TRBD1. Germline CDR1 is SGHTS and CDR2 is YDEGEE. Trimming at V came to 5 bases and at J to 3 bases, leaving 12 bases not matched to a gene. This CDR3 has 17 amino acids.

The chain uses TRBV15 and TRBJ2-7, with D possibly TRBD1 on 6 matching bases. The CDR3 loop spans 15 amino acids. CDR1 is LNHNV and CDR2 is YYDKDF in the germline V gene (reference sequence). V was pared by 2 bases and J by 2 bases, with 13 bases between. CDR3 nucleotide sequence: TGTGCCACCAGCAGATTACAGGGTCATCCCTACGAGCAGTACTTC. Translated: CATSRLQGHPYEQYF.